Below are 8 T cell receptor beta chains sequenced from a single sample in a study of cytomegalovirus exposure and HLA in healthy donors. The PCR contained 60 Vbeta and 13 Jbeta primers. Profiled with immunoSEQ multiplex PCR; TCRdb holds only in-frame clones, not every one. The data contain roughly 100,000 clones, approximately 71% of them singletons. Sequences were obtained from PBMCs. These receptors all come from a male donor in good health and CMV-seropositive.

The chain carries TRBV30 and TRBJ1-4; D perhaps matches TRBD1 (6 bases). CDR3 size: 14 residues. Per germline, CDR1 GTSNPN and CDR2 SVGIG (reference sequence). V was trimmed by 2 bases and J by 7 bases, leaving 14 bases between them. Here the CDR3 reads CAWSRQGLVEKLFF. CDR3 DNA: TGTGCCTGGAGTAGGCAGGGGTTGGTTGAAAAACTGTTTTTT.

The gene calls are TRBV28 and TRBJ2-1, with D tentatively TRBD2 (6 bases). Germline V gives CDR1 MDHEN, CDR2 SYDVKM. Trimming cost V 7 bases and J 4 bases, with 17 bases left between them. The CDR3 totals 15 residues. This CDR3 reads CASTLGAGPYNEQFF. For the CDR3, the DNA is TGTGCCAGCACCCTCGGAGCGGGTCCTTACAATGAGCAGTTCTTC.

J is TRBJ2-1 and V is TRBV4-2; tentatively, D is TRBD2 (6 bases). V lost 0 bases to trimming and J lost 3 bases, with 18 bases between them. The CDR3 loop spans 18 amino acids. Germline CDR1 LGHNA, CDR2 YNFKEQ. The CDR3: CASSQDQSMRSGYNEQFF. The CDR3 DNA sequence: TGTGCCAGCAGCCAAGATCAAAGTATGCGTAGCGGCTACAATGAGCAGTTCTTC.

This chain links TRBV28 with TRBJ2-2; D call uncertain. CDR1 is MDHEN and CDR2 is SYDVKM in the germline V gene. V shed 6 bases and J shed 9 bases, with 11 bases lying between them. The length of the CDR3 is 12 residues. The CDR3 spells CASSRLPRELFF. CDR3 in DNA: TGTGCCAGCAGCCGACTTCCCCGGGAGCTGTTTTTT.

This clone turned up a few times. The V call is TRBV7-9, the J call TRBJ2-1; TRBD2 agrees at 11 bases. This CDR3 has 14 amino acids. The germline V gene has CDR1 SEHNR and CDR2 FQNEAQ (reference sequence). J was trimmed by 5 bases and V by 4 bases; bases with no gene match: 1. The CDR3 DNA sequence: TGTGCCAGCAGCTCGGGACTAGCGGACAATGAGCAGTTCTTC. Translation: CASSSGLADNEQFF.

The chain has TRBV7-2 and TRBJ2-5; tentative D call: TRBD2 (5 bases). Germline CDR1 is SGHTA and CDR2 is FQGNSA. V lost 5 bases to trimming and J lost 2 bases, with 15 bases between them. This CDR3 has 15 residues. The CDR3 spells CASSQPSAGQETQYF. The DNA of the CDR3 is TGTGCCAGCAGCCAGCCCTCGGCGGGTCAAGAGACCCAGTACTTC.

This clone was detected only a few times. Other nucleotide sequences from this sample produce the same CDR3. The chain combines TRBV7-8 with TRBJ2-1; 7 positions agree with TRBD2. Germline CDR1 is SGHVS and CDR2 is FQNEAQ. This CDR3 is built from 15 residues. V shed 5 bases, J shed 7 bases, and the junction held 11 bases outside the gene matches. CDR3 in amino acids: CASSGRTGGWNEQFF. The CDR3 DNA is TGTGCCAGCAGCGGGCGGACGGGGGGTTGGAATGAGCAGTTCTTC. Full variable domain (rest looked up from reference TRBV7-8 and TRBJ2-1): GAGVSQSPRYKVAKRGQDVALRCDPISGHVSLFWYQQALGQGPEFLTYFQNEAQLDKSGLPSDRFFAERPEGSVSTLKIQRTQQEDSAVYLCASSGRTGGWNEQFFGPGTRLTVL.

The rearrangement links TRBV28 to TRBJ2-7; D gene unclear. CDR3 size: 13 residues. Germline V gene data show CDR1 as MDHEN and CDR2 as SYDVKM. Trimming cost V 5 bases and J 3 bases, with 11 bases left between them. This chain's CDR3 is CASSPRQVYEQYF. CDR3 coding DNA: TGTGCCAGCAGTCCTCGACAAGTCTACGAGCAGTACTTC.